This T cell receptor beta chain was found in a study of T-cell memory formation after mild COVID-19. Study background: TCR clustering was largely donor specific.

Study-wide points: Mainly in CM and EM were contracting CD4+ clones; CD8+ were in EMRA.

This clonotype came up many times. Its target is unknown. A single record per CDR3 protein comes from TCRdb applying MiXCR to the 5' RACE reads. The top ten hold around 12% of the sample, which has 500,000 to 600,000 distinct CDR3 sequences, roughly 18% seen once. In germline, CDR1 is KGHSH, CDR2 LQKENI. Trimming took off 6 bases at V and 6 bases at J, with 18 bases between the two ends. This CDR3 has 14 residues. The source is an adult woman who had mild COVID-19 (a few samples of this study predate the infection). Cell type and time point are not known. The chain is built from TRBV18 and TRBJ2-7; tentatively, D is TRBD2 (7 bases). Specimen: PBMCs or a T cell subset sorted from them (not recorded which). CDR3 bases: TGTGCCAGCTCCAGCGTAGGGGGGGTCATCGAGCAGTACTTC. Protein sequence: CASSSVGGVIEQYF. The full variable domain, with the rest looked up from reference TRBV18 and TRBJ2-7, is NAGVMQNPRHLVRRRGQEARLRCSPMKGHSHVYWYRQLPEEGLKFMVYLQKENIIDESGMPKERFSAEFPKEGPSILRIQQVVRGDSAAYFCASSSVGGVIEQYFGPGTRLTVT.